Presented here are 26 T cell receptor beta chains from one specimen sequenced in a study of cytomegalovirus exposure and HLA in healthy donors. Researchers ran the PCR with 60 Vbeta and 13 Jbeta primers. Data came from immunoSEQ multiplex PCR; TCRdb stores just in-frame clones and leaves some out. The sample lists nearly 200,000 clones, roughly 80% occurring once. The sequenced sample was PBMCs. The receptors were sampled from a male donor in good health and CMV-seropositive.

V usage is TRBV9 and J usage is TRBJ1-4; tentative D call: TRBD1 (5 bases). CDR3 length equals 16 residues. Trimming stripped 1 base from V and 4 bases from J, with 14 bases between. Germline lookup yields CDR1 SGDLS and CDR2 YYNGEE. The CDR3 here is CASSVSLDSHNEKLFF. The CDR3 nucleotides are TGTGCCAGCAGCGTAAGCCTAGACAGCCATAATGAAAAACTGTTTTTT.

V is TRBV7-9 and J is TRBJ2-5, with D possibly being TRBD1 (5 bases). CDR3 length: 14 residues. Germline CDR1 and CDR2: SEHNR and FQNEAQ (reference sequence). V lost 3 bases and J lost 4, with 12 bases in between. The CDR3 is CASSLMDTGETQYF. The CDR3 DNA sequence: TGTGCCAGCAGCTTGATGGACACAGGAGAGACCCAGTACTTC.

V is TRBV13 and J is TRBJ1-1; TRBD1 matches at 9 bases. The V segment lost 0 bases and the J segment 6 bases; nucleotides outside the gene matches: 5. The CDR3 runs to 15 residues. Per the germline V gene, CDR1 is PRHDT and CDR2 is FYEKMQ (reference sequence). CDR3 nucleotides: TGTGCCAGCAGCTTAGGGGACAGGGGTAGCGCTGAAGCTTTCTTT. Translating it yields CASSLGDRGSAEAFF. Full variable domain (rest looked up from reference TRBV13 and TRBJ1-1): AAGVIQSPRHLIKEKRETATLKCYPIPRHDTVYWYQQGPGQDPQFLISFYEKMQSDKGSIPDRFSAQQFSDYHSELNMSSLELGDSALYFCASSLGDRGSAEAFFGQGTRLTVV.

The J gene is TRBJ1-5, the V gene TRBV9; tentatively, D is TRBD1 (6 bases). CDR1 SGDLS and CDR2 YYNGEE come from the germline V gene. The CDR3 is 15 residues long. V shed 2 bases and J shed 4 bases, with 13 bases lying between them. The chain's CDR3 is CASSVTGGPNQPQHF. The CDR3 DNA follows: TGTGCCAGCAGCGTCACGGGGGGCCCGAATCAGCCCCAGCATTTT.

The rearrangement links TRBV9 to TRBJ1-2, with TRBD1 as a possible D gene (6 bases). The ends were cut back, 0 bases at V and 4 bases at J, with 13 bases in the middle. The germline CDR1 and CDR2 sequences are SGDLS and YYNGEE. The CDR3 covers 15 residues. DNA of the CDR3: TGTGCCAGCAGCGTAGATATGGACAGCGTCTATGGCTACACCTTC. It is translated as CASSVDMDSVYGYTF. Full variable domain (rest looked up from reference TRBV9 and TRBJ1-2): DSGVTQTPKHLITATGQRVTLRCSPRSGDLSVYWYQQSLDQGLQFLIQYYNGEERAKGNILERFSAQQFPDLHSELNLSSLELGDSALYFCASSVDMDSVYGYTFGSGTRLTVV.

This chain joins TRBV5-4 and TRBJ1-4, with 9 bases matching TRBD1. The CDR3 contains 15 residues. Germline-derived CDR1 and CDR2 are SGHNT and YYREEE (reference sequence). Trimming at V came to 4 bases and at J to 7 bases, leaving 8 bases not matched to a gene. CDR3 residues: CASSDKDRGGEKLFF. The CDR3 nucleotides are TGTGCCAGCAGCGACAAGGACAGGGGTGGTGAAAAACTGTTTTTT.

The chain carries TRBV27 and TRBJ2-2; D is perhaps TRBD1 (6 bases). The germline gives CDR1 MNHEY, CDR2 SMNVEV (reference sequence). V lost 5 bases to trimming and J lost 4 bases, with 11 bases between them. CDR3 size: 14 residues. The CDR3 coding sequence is TGTGCCAGCAGTCTCAACAGGGTCACCGGGGAGCTGTTTTTT. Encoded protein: CASSLNRVTGELFF.

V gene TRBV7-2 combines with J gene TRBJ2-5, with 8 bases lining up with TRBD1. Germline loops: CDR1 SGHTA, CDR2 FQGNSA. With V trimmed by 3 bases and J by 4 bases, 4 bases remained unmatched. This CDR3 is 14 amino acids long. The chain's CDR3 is CASSFRQGRETQYF. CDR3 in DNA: TGTGCCAGCAGCTTTCGACAGGGGCGAGAGACCCAGTACTTC.

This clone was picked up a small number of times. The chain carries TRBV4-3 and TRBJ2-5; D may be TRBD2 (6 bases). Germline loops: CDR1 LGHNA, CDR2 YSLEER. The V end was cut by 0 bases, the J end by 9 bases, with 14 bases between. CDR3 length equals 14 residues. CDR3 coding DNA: TGCGCCAGCAGCCAAGAAAGCGGTGCGGGGCCCCAGTACTTC. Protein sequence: CASSQESGAGPQYF.

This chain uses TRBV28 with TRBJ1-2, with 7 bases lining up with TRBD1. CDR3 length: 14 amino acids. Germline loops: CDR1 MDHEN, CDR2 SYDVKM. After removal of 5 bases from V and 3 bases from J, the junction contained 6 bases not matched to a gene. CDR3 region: CASSRQGADYGYTF. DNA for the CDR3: TGTGCCAGCAGTAGACAGGGCGCAGACTATGGCTACACCTTC.

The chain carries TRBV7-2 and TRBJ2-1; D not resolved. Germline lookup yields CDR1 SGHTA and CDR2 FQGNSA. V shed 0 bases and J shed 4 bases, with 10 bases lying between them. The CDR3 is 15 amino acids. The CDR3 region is CASSLARSPYNEQFF. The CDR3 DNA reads TGTGCCAGCAGCTTAGCGCGCTCCCCGTACAATGAGCAGTTCTTC.

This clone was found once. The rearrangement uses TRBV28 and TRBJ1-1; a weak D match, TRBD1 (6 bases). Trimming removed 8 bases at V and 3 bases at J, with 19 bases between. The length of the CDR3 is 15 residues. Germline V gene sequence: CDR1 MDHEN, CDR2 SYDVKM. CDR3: CASSQRGGAYTEAFF. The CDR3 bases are TGTGCCAGCTCCCAGAGGGGGGGGGCTTACACTGAAGCTTTCTTT.

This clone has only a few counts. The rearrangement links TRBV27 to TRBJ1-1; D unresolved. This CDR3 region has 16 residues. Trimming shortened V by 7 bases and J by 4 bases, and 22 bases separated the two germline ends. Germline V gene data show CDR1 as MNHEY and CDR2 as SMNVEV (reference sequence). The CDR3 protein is CASTPSSWAGSTEAFF. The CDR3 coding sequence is TGTGCCAGCACCCCCTCCTCCTGGGCGGGTAGCACTGAAGCTTTCTTT.

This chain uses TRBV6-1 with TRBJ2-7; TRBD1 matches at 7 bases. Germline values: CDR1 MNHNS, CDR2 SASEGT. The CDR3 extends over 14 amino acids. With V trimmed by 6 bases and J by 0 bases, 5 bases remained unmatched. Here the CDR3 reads CASSNAGGSYEQYF. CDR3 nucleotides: TGTGCCAGCAGCAACGCAGGGGGCTCCTACGAGCAGTACTTC.

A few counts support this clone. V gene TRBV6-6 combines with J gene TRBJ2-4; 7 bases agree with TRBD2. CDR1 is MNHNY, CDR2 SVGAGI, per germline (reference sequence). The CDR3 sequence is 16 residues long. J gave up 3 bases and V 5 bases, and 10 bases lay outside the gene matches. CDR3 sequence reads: CASSPSRGVVKNIQYF. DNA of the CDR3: TGTGCCAGCAGTCCCAGCCGGGGGGTAGTCAAAAACATTCAGTACTTC.

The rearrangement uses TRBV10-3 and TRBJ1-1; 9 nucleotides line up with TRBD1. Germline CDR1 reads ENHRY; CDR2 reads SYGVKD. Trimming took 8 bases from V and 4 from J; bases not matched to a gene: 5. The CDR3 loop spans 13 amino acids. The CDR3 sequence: CAIGTGMGTEAFF. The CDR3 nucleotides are TGTGCCATCGGGACAGGGATGGGCACTGAAGCTTTCTTT.

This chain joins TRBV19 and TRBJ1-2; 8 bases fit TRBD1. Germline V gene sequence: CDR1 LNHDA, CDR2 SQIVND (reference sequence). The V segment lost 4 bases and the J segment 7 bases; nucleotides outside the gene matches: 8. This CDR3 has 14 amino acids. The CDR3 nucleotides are TGTGCCAGTAGTAGAGGACAGGGATACTGTGGCTACACCTTC. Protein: CASSRGQGYCGYTF.

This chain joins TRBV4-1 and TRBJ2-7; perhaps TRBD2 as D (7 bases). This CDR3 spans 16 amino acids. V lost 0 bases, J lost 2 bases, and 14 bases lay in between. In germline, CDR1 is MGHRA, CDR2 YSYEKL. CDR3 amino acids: CASSQDGRGRTYEQYF. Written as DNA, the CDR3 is TGCGCCAGCAGCCAAGATGGGAGGGGGAGGACCTACGAGCAGTACTTC.

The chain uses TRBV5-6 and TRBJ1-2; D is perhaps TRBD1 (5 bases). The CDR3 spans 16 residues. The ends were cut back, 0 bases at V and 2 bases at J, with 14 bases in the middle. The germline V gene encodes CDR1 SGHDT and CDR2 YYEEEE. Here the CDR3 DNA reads TGTGCCAGCAGCTTGGAGGGTGAGACAGTGAACTATGGCTACACCTTC. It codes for CASSLEGETVNYGYTF. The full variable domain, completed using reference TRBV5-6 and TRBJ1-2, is DAGVTQSPTHLIKTRGQQVTLRCSPKSGHDTVSWYQQALGQGPQFIFQYYEEEERQRGNFPDRFSGHQFPNYSSELNVNALLLGDSALYLCASSLEGETVNYGYTFGSGTRLTVV.

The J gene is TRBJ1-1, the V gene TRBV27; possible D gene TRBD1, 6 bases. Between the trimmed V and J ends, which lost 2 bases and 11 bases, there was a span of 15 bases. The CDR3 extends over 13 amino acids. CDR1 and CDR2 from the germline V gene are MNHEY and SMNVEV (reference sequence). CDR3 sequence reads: CASSLIMGAIAFF. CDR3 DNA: TGTGCCAGCAGTTTAATTATGGGGGCTATTGCTTTCTTT.

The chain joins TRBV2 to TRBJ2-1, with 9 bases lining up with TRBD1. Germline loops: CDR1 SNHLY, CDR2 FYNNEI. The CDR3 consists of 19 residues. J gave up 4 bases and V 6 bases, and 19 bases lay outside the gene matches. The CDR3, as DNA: TGTGCCAGCAGCGAATCTCAATGGGGGGGGACAGGGATGTACAATGAGCAGTTCTTC. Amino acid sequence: CASSESQWGGTGMYNEQFF.

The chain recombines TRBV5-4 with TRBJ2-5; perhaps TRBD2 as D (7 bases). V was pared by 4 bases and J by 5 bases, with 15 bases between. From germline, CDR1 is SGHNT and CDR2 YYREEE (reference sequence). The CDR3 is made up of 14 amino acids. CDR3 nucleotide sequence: TGTGCCAGCAGCCCACTACAGGGAGGGGAGACCCAGTACTTC. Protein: CASSPLQGGETQYF.

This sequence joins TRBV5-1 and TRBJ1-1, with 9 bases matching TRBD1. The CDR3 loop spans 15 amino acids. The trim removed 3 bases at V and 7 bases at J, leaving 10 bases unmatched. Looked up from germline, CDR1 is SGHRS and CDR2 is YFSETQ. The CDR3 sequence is CASSSPGQGGNEAFF. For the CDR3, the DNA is TGCGCCAGCAGCTCTCCGGGACAGGGAGGTAATGAAGCTTTCTTT.

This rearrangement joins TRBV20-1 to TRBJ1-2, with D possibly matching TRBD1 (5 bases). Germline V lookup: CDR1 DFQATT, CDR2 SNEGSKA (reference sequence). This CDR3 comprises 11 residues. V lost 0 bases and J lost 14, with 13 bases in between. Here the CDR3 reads CSARDLGGPTF. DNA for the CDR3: TGCAGTGCTAGAGATCTGGGGGGTCCGACCTTC.

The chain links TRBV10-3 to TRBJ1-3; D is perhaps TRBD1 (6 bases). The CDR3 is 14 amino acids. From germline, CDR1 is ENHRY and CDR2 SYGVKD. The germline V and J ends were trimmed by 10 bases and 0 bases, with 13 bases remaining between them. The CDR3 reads CATEGVPSGNTIYF. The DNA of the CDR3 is TGTGCCACTGAGGGGGTCCCCTCTGGAAACACCATATATTTT.

The CDR3 region is CATLLPSTNEKLFF. The CDR3, as DNA: TGTGCCACCCTACTCCCTTCTACTAATGAAAAACTGTTTTTT. The chain links TRBV28 to TRBJ1-4; D is unresolved. The V gene lost 10 bases and the J gene lost 2 bases, with 14 bases spanning the gap. The CDR3 contains 14 residues. Germline V CDR1 and CDR2: MDHEN, SYDVKM.